Below, one T cell receptor (beta chain) is given with its context. Antigen specificity is unknown. This specimen belongs to a study of cytomegalovirus exposure and HLA in healthy donors. General observations from the study: Across donors, most TCRs were seen rarely, yet some public ones were widespread. Earlier results showed most TCR beta V segments being productive about 87% or about 30% of the time.

The study ran its PCR with 60 Vbeta and 13 Jbeta primers. The repertoire was sequenced with immunoSEQ multiplex PCR; TCRdb's copy has only in-frame clones and lacks some. The specimen's table records around 74,000 clones. The CDR3 loop spans 15 amino acids. The rearrangement joins TRBV21-1 to TRBJ2-4; TRBD1 was called by the table and not checked on the DNA. TRBV21-1 is a listed pseudogene. Sequenced sample: PBMCs. This TCR derives from a man aged 50 to 60 in good health and CMV-seropositive. The CDR3 sequence: CASSKGGTVQNIQYF. The CDR3, as DNA: TGTGCCAGCAGCAAAGGGGGGACAGTACAAAACATTCAGTACTTC.